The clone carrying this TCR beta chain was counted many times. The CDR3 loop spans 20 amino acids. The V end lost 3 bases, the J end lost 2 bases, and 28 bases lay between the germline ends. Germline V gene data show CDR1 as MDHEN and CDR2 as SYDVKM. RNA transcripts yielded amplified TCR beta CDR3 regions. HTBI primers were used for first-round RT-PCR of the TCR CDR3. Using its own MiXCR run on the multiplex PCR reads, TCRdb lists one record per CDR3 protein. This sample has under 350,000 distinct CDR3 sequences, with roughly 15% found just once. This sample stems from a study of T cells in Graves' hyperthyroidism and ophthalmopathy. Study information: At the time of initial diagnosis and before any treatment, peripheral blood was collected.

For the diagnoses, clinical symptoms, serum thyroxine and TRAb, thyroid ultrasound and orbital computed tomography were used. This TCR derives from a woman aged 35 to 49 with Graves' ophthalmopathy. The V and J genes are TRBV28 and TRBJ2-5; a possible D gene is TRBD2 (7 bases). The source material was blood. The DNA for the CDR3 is TGTGCCAGCAGTTTTCAGTGGGGGGGGGGAAAAACAGGGACACAAGAGACCCAGTACTTC. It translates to CASSFQWGGGKTGTQETQYF.